The subject of this entry is one TCR beta chain. Its cognate antigen has yet to be identified. No per-base quality is available; no much larger clone lies one base away. Library prep was done by the immunoSEQ multiplex PCR assay. On the study's bioinformatics: A statistical classification framework was built for diagnosing cytomegalovirus status from the catalog of TCR beta chain sequences. Held by TCRdb, this immuneACCESS table contains in-frame sequences only and omits some clones. Under half of the omission traces to an unresolved V gene where checked; the cause of the rest is unknown. V and J calls and clone size follow that table, whereas D and trimming were derived from the DNA. This sample lists roughly 71,000 clones; 90% to 95% were detected once. The top ten hold roughly 0.6% of the sample. Including the terminal cysteine and phenylalanine, the CDR3 comprises 16 residues. Only the CDR3 DNA is retained, 48 bases long and in frame from the first base. Reading the germline V gene (reference sequence) gives CDR1 LNHNV and CDR2 YYDKDF. V ends up 2 bases short and J 3 bases short, with an unmatched junction base count of 6.

These data originate in a study of cytomegalovirus exposure and HLA in healthy donors (dated by TCRdb to 2015 to 2018). Some background on the complete study: According to a later analysis, one platform produced both the 110 or so validation repertoires and the approximately 670 repertoires of the first cohort. The study aimed to test whether cataloging public T cell receptors could reveal signatures of past pathogen exposure. Along with the roughly 700-subject first cohort, a separate validation cohort of over a hundred different subjects was used. To predict cytomegalovirus infection status, the study combined high-throughput TCR immunosequencing, statistical association of individual TCRs with disease status, and machine learning.

Points the paper makes about the study in general: A total of about 150 TCR beta chains were listed by the study as associated with cytomegalovirus. A later analysis lacked HLA typing for the validation cohort, so it scored co-occurrence in that cohort across all 110 or so repertoires. A few of the identified cytomegalovirus-associated TCR beta chains were confirmed in vitro to be specific for cytomegalovirus antigens. The classifier was reported to diagnose cytomegalovirus status with high specificity and sensitivity in both the original and validation cohorts. According to the authors, the approach could potentially be generalized to other disease states and immunological phenotypes. Most TCR sequences were seen in very few donors, while some public TCRs were found in many individuals. A later analysis found that TCRs clustered in the first cohort also tended to co-occur in the roughly 120 validation repertoires, with about 94% of cluster scores above 0.

The donors belonged to the validation cohort of about 110 subjects, which was separate from the roughly 670-subject first cohort. Rearrangement joined TRBV15 to TRBJ2-5, with 10 middle bases fitting TRBD2. This TCR was recovered from a woman between 18 and 30 years old in good health and CMV-seronegative. Source material: PBMCs. The CDR3 region reads CATSRTQGLAEETQYF. The DNA sequence is TGTGCCACCAGCAGAACCCAAGGACTAGCGGAAGAGACCCAGTACTTC.